This record looks at one T cell receptor (beta chain) sequence and its context. The antigen is not known. This sample was included in a study of T cells expressing NK-cell markers. The wider study: Repertoires of TCR beta were obtained from T cells sorted as CD3+CD56+NKG2C+, CD3+CD56+NKG2C- and CD3+CD56-NKG2C+. The study's findings and limits: In about six donors, dominant CD3+CD56+NKG2C+ clones formed about 1.0-7.5% of CD8+ cells. Topping the CD3+CD56-NKG2C+ fraction as well were these clonotypes, in several donors.

This CDR3 is built from 16 residues. Germline CDR1 is DFQATT and CDR2 is SNEGSKA (reference sequence). Following a re-call of the 5' RACE reads, TCRdb has one entry per CDR3 protein and lacks DNA. The table counts over 200,000 distinct CDR3 sequences; about 0.39% lies in the top ten. The sequencing input was blood T cells: a sorted CD56 or NKG2C T cell subset, CD4+ or CD8+ T cells, or bulk PBMC T cells (not recorded which). The receptor was isolated from a man aged 18 to 30 in good health. V gene TRBV20-1 combines with J gene TRBJ2-3; TCRdb gives TRBD2 as the D gene, but with no DNA this cannot be confirmed. Here the CDR3 reads CSAISLREGREDTQYF.